The rows below give T cell receptor beta chains drawn from one sample of a study of Graves' ophthalmopathy and Graves' hyperthyroidism. TCRdb redid the calling of the multiplex PCR reads with MiXCR, one entry per CDR3 protein. The repertoire holds about 380,000 distinct CDR3 sequences, with less than 20% as singletons. The sequencing input was peripheral blood. These receptors all come from a young woman with stable Graves' hyperthyroidism. CDR3s include the opening cysteine and the closing phenylalanine or tryptophan. Fields, in order: D gene, J gene, V gene, clone size, CDR3 DNA, CDR3 protein. D genes are given only for firm matches. Clone size, where shown, is once, few, many, or a class for clones that have expanded.

. | TRBJ2-5 | TRBV6-2/TRBV6-3 | many | TGTGCCAGCAGCGACGGGATCCTCCAAGAGACCCAGTACTTC | CASSDGILQETQYF
. | TRBJ1-5 | TRBV4-1 | . | TGCGCCAGCAGCCAAGTTTGGGGGCTAAACAATCAGCCCCAGCATTTT | CASSQVWGLNNQPQHF
TRBD2 | TRBJ2-5 | TRBV11-3 | many | TGTGCCAGCGGGCCGCGGGGGATGGAGACCCAGTACTTC | CASGPRGMETQYF
TRBD1 | TRBJ1-1 | TRBV19 | many | TGTGCCAGTAGTTTGGGACAGGGAGGGGTGGCTTTCTTT | CASSLGQGGVAFF
. | TRBJ1-2 | TRBV12-3/TRBV12-4 | many | TGTGCCAGACGGGGGAATTGGAGCTACACCTTC | CARRGNWSYTF
. | TRBJ2-7 | TRBV6-2/TRBV6-3 | once | TGTGCCAGCAGTTACTCGATCGGGACCTACGAGCAGTACTTC | CASSYSIGTYEQYF
. | TRBJ2-7 | TRBV5-1 | many | TGCGCCAGCAGCTTGGGGAACTACGAGCAGTACTTC | CASSLGNYEQYF
. | TRBJ1-1 | TRBV6-5 | once | TGTGCCAGCAGTTACGATGACAGCAGTGAAGCTTTCTTT | CASSYDDSSEAFF
. | TRBJ2-5 | TRBV7-2 | . | TGTGCCAGCAGCTTAGCGTGGGGCGGGGAGACCCAGTACTTC | CASSLAWGGETQYF
TRBD2 | TRBJ2-5 | TRBV6-2/TRBV6-3 | many | TGTGCCAGCAGATATAGCGGGATTGGTACGGAGACCCAGTACTTC | CASRYSGIGTETQYF
. | TRBJ1-2 | TRBV6-1 | few | TGTGCCAGCAGTGAAGCCCTGGGTGGGGGCTACACCTTC | CASSEALGGGYTF
. | TRBJ1-5 | TRBV29-1 | many | TGCAGCGTTGCCTCGGGTGTTAACAATCAGCCCCAGCATTTT | CSVASGVNNQPQHF
. | TRBJ2-7 | TRBV19 | many | TGTGCCAGTAGTATCGGAACAGGGAGCTCCTACGAGCAGTACTTC | CASSIGTGSSYEQYF
. | TRBJ1-3 | TRBV13 | few | TGTGCCAGCAGCAACGGAGGGGCCTCTGGAAACACCATATATTTT | CASSNGGASGNTIYF
TRBD1 | TRBJ2-5 | TRBV12-3/TRBV12-4 | many | TGTGCCAGCAGTCTCACAGGGGGCGCGGCGGAGACCCAGTACTTC | CASSLTGGAAETQYF
. | TRBJ1-1 | TRBV24-1 | many | TGTGCCACCAGTGTAGGCAGGGACACTGAAGCTTTCTTT | CATSVGRDTEAFF
. | TRBJ2-5 | TRBV5-1 | many | TGCGCCAGCAGCTCTTCCACAGGAAAAGAGACCCAGTACTTC | CASSSSTGKETQYF
TRBD1 | TRBJ1-2 | TRBV19 | many | TGTGCCAGTAGTATTTTCAGGGGGGGAAGCTATGGCTACACCTTC | CASSIFRGGSYGYTF
. | TRBJ1-1 | TRBV6-5 | many | TGTGCCAGCACCAATTTTCCTTGGAACACTGAAGCTTTCTTT | CASTNFPWNTEAFF
. | TRBJ1-6 | TRBV15 | many | TGTGCCACCAGCAGAGACGACAATTCACCCCTCCACTTT | CATSRDDNSPLHF
. | TRBJ1-1 | TRBV19 | many | TGTGCCAGTAGTATATCCCTCAGATTCAACACTGAAGCTTTCTTT | CASSISLRFNTEAFF
TRBD1 | TRBJ1-2 | TRBV12-3/TRBV12-4 | many | TGTGCCAGCAGTTTTTCCAGGGGGACGCGTGGTGGCTACACCTTC | CASSFSRGTRGGYTF
TRBD1 | TRBJ2-5 | TRBV6-2/TRBV6-3 | many | TGTGCCAGCAGACCCCCGACAGGGGTGAAGGAGACCCAGTACTTC | CASRPPTGVKETQYF